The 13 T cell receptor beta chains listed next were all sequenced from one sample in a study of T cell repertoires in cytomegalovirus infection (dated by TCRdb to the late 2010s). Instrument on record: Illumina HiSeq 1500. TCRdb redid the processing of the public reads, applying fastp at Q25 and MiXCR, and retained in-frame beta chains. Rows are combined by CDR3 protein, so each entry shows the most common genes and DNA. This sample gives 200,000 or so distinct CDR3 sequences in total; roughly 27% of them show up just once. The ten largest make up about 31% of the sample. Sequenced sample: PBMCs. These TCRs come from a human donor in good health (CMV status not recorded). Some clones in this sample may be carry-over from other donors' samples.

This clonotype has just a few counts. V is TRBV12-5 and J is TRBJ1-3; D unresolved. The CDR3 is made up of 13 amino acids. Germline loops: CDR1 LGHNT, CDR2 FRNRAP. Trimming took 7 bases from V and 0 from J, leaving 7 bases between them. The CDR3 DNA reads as TGTGCTAGTGAGGAGGGCTCTGGAAACACCATATATTTT. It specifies CASEEGSGNTIYF. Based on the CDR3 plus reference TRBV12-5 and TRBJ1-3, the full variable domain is DARVTQTPRHKVTEMGQEVTMRCQPILGHNTVFWYRQTMMQGLELLAYFRNRAPLDDSGMPKDRFSAEMPDATLATLKIQPSEPRDSAVYFCASEEGSGNTIYFGEGSWLTVV.

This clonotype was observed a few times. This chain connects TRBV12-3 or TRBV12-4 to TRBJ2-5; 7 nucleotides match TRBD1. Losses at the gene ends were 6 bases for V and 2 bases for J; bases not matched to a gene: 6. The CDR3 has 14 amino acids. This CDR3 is CASSPTGMQETQYF. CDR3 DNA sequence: TGTGCCAGCAGCCCGACAGGGATGCAAGAGACCCAGTACTTC.

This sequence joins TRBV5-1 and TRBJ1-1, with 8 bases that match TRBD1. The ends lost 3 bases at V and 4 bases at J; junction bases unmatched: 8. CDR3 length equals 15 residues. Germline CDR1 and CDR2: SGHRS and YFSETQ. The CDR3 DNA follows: TGCGCCAGCAGCTCGTCAGGGGGCGGAAGCACTGAAGCTTTCTTT. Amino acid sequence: CASSSSGGGSTEAFF.

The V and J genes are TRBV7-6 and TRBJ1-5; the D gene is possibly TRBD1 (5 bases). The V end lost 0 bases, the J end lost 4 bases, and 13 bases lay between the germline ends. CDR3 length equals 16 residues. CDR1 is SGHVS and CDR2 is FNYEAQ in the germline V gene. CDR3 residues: CASSLALGTGNQPQHF. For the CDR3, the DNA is TGTGCCAGCAGCTTAGCGCTGGGGACGGGGAATCAGCCCCAGCATTTT.

CDR3 DNA sequence: TGCAGCGTCCTTAGCGGACCCTACGAGCAGTACTTC. Protein sequence: CSVLSGPYEQYF. V is TRBV29-1 and J is TRBJ2-7; TRBD2 might be the D (6 bases). CDR3 length: 12 residues. The germline V gene encodes CDR1 SQVTM and CDR2 ANQGSEA. V was shortened by 6 bases and J by 2 bases, with 11 bases between the two germline ends.

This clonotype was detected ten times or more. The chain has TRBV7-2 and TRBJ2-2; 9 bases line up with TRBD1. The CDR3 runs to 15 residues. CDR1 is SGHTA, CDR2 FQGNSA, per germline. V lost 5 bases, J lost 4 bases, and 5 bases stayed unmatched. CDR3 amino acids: CASSPGQGGTGELFF. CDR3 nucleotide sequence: TGTGCCAGCAGCCCGGGACAGGGAGGCACCGGGGAGCTGTTTTTT.

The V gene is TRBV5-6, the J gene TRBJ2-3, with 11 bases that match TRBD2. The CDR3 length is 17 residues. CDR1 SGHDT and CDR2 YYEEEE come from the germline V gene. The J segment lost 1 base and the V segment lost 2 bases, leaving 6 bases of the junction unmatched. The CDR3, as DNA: TGTGCCAGCAGCTTAGACCAGGGACTAGCGGGCACAGATACGCAGTATTTT. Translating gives CASSLDQGLAGTDTQYF.

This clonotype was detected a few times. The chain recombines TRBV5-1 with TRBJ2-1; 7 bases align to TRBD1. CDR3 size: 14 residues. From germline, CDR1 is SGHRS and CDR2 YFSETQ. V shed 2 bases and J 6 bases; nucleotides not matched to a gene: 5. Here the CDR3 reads CASSFGQAGNEQFF. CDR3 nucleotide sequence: TGCGCCAGCAGCTTCGGACAGGCGGGCAATGAGCAGTTCTTC.

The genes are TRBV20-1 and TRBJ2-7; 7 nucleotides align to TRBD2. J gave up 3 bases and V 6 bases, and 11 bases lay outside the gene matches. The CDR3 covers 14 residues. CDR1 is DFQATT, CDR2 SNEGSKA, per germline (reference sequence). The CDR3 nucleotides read TGCAGTGCGGAAGCTAGCGGACGAGTCTACGAGCAGTACTTC. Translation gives CSAEASGRVYEQYF.

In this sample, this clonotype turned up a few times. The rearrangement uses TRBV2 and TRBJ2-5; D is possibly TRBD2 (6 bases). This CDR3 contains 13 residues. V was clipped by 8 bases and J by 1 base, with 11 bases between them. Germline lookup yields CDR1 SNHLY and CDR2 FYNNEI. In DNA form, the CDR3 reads TGTGCCAGCGGAGGGCAGATCCAAGAGACCCAGTACTTC. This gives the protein CASGGQIQETQYF.

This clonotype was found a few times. This CDR3 reads CASIPPGGLGDTQYF. CDR3 DNA sequence: TGTGCCAGCATCCCACCCGGAGGGCTGGGAGATACGCAGTATTTT. V usage is TRBV7-6 and J usage is TRBJ2-3; a weak D match, TRBD2 (6 bases). CDR1 and CDR2 (germline): SGHVS, FNYEAQ. The CDR3 runs to 15 residues. V lost 7 bases to trimming and J lost 5 bases, with 19 bases between them.

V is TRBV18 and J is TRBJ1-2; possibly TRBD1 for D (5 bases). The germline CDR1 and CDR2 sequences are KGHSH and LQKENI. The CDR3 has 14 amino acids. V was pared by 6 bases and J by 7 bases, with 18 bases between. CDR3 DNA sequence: TGTGCCAGCTCTCTCGACGGGGGATTGGGTGGCTACACCTTC. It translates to CASSLDGGLGGYTF.

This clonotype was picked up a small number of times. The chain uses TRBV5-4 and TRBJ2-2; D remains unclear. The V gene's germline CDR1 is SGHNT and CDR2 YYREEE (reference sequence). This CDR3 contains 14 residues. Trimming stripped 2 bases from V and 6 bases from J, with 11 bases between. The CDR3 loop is CASSFMRGSGELFF. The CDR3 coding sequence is TGTGCCAGCAGCTTCATGCGAGGATCCGGGGAGCTGTTTTTT.